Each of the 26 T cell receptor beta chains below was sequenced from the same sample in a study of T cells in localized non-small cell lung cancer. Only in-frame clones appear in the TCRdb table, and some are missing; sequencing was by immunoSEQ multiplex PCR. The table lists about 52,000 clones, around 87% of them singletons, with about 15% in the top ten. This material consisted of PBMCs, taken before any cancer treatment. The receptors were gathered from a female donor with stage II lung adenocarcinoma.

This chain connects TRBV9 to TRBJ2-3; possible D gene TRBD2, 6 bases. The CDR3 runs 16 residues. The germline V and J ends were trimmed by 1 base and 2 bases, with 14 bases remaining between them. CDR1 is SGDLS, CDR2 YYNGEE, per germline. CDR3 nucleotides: TGTGCCAGCAGCGTATTTGAGGGGAGGTACACAGATACGCAGTATTTT. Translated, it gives CASSVFEGRYTDTQYF.

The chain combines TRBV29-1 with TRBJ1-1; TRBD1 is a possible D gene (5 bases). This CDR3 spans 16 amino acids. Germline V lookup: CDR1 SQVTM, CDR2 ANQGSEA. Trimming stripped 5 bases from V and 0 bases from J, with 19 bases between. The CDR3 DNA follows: TGCAGCGTTACCGGGGGTACACAGCGTTTGAACACTGAAGCTTTCTTT. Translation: CSVTGGTQRLNTEAFF. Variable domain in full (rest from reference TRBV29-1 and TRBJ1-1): SAVISQKPSRDICQRGTSLTIQCQVDSQVTMMFWYRQQPGQSLTLIATANQGSEATYESGFVIDKFPISRPNLTFSTLTVSNMSPEDSSIYLCSVTGGTQRLNTEAFFGQGTRLTVV.

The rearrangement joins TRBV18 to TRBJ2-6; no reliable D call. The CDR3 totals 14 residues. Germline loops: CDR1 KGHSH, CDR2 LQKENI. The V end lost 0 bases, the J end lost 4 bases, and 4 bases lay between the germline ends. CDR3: CASSPPVGANVLTF. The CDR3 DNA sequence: TGTGCCAGCTCACCACCGGTGGGGGCCAACGTCCTGACTTTC.

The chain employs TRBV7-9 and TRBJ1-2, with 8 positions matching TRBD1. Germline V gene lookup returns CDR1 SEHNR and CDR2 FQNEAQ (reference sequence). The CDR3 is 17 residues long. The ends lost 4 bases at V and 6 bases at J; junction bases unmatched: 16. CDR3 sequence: CASSYPYPTDREDGYTF. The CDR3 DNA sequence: TGTGCCAGCAGCTATCCCTACCCGACGGACAGGGAGGATGGCTACACCTTC.

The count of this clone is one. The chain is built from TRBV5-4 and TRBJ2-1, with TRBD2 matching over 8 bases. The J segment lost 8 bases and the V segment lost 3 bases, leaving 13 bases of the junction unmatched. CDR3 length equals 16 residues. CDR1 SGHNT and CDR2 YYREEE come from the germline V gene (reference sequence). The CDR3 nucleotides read TGTGCCAGCAGCTCCGGGGGGGGGTCGTTAATCGATGAGCAGTTCTTC. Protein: CASSSGGGSLIDEQFF.

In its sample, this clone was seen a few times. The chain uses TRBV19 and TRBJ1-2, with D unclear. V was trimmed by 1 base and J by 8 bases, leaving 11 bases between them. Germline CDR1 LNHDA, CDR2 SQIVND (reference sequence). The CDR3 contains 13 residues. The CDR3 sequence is CASSIAMEAGYTF. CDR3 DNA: TGTGCCAGTAGTATAGCAATGGAGGCCGGCTACACCTTC.

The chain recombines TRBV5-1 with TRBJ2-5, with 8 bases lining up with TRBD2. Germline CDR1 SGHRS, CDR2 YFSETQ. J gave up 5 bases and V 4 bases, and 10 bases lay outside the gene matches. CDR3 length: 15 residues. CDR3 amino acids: CASSLSGGTSETQYF. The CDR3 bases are TGCGCCAGCAGCCTAAGCGGGGGTACTTCGGAGACCCAGTACTTC.

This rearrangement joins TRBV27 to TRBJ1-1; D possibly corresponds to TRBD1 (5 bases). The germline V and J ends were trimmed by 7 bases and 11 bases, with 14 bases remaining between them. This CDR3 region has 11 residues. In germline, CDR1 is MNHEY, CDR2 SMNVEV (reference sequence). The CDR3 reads CASMGRVEAFF. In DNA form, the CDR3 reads TGTGCCAGCATGGGCAGGGTGGAGGCTTTCTTT.

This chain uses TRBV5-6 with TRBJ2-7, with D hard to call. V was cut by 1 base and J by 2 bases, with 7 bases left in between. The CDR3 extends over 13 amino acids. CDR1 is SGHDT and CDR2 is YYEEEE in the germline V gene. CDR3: CASSLNRAYEQYF. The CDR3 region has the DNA TGTGCCAGCAGCTTGAATAGGGCCTACGAGCAGTACTTC.

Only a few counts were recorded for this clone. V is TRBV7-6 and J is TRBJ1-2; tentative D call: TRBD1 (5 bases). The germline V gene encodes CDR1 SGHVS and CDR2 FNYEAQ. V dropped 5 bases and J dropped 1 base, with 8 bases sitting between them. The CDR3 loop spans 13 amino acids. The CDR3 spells CASSPQGNYGYTF. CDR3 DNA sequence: TGTGCCAGCAGCCCCCAGGGTAACTATGGCTACACCTTC.

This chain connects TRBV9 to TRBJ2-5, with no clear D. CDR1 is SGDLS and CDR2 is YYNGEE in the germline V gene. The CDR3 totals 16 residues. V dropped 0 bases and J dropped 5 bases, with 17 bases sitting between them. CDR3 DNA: TGTGCCAGCAGCGTAGGGGCATCCTTCACCCGGGAGACCCAGTACTTC. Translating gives CASSVGASFTRETQYF.

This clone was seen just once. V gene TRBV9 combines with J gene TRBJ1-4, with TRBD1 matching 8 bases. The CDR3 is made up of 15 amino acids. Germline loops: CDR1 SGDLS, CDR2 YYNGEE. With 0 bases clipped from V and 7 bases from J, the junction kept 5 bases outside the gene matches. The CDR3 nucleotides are TGTGCCAGCAGCGTAGGTAGGACAGGGACTGAAAAACTGTTTTTT. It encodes CASSVGRTGTEKLFF.

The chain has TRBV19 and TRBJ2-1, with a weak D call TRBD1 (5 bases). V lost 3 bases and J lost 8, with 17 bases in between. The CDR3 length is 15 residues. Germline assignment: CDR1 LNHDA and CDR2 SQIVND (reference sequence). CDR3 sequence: CASSIGGRAYYEQFF. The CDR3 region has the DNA TGTGCCAGTAGTATTGGTGGCAGGGCCTATTATGAGCAGTTCTTC.

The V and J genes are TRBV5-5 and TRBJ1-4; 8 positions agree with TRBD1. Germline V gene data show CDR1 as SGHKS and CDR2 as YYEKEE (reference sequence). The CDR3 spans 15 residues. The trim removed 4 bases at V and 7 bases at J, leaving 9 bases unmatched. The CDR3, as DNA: TGTGCCAGCAGCCCCCGGGGACAGGAAGGTGAAAAACTGTTTTTT. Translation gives CASSPRGQEGEKLFF.

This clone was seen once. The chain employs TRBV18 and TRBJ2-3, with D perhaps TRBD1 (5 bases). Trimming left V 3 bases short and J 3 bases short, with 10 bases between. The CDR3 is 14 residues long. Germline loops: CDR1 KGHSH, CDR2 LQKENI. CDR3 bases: TGTGCCAGCTCACCGAAAGGGGCGACAGATACGCAGTATTTT. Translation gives CASSPKGATDTQYF.

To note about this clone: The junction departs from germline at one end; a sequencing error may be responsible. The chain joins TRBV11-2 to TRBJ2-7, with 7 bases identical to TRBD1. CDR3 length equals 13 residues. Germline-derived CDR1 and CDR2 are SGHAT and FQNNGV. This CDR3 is CASSLDREGEQYF. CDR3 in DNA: TGTGCCAGCAGCCTAGACAGGGAAGGAGAGCAGTACTTC.

CDR3 nucleotides: TGTGCCAGTAGTATATTCACAGGGCATGAGCAGTTCTTC. Protein: CASSIFTGHEQFF. The chain links TRBV19 to TRBJ2-1; TRBD1 might be the D (6 bases). V dropped 2 bases and J dropped 8 bases, with 10 bases sitting between them. The CDR3 spans 13 residues. Germline CDR1 LNHDA, CDR2 SQIVND (reference sequence).

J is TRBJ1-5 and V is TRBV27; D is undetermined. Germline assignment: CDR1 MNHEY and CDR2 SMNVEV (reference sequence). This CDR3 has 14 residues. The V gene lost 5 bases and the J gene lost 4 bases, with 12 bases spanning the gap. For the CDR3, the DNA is TGTGCCAGCAGTAAGGGCCAGGCAAATCAGCCCCAGCATTTT. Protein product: CASSKGQANQPQHF.

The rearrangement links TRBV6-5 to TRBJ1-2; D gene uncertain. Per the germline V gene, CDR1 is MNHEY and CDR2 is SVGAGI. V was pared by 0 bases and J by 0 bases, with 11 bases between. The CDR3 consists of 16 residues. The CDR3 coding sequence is TGTGCCAGCAGTTACTCGGGAACCAATACTAACTATGGCTACACCTTC. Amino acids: CASSYSGTNTNYGYTF.

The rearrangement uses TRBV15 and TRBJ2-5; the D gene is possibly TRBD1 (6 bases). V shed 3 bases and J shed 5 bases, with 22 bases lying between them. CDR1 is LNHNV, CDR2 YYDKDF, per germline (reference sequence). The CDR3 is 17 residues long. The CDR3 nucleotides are TGTGCCACCAGCAGGGGGACACTCGGCGAGAAAGGGGAGACCCAGTACTTC. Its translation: CATSRGTLGEKGETQYF.

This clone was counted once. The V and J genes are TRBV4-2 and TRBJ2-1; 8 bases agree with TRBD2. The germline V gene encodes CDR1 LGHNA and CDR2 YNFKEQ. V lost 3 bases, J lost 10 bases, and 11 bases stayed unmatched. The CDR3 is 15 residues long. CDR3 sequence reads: CASSQTRLATGEQFF. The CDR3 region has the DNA TGTGCCAGCAGCCAGACGAGACTAGCGACCGGAGAGCAGTTCTTC.

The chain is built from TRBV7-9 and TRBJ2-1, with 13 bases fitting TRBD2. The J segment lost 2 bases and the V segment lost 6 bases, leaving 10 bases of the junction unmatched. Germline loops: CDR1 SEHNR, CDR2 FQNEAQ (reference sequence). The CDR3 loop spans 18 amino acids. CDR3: CASRPWTSGGDPYNEQFF. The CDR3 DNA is TGTGCCAGCAGACCTTGGACTAGCGGGGGTGACCCCTACAATGAGCAGTTCTTC. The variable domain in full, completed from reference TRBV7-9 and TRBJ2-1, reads DTGVSQNPRHKITKRGQNVTFRCDPISEHNRLYWYRQTLGQGPEFLTYFQNEAQLEKSRLLSDRFSAERPKGSFSTLEIQRTEQGDSAMYLCASRPWTSGGDPYNEQFFGPGTRLTVL.

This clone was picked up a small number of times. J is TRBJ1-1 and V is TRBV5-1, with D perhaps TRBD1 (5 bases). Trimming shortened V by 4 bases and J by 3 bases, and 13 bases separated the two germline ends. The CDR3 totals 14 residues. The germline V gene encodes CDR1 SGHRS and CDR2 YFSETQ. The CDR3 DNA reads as TGCGCCAGCAGCCCTGCTGGGGCTTACACTGAAGCTTTCTTT. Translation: CASSPAGAYTEAFF.

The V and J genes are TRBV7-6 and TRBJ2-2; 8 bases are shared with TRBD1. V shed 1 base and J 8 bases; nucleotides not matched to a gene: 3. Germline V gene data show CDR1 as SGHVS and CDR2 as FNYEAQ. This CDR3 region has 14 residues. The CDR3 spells CASSLGQGIGELFF. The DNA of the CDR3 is TGTGCCAGCAGCTTAGGACAGGGGATAGGGGAGCTGTTTTTT.

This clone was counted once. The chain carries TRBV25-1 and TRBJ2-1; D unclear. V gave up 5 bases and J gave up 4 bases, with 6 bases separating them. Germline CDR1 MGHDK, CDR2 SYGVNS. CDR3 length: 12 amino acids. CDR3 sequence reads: CASSPGYNEQFF. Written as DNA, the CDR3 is TGTGCCAGCAGTCCTGGATACAATGAGCAGTTCTTC.

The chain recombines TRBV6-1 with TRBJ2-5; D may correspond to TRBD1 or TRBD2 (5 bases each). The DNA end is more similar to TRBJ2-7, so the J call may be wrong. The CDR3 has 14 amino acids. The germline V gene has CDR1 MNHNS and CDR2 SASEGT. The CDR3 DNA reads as TGTGCCAGCAGTGTCGACGGGGCTAGGGACGAGCAGTACTTC. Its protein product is CASSVDGARDEQYF.